This T cell receptor (beta chain) was obtained from a study of spatial heterogeneity in lung cancer. Broader study findings: One measure, the expanded intratumoral alpha and beta TCR count, tracked tumor mutation counts.

By share, this clonotype counts as medium-sized (0.01 to 0.1%). Its antigen remains unidentified. Time point denoted: sample taken at primary tumor resection. Samples were donated by 72 untreated early-stage non-small cell lung cancer patients. Sequencing of whole RNA from tumor, nontumor lung or frozen PBMC involved no sorting. Every molecule of TCR cDNA had its own unique molecular identifier. MiXCR, applied by TCRdb to the 5' RACE reads, yields one record per CDR3 protein. The sample has several thousand distinct CDR3 sequences; around 13% are singletons. The clonotype originates from a male donor with early-stage non-small cell lung cancer. The sample was lung tumor tissue, taken at surgery.

The CDR3 is CASRYRNPTTEAFF. As DNA, the CDR3 is TGTGCCAGCAGATATCGTAACCCCACCACTGAAGCTTTCTTT. The genes are TRBV27 and TRBJ1-1; the D is unclear. The germline CDR1 and CDR2 sequences are MNHEY and SMNVEV (reference sequence). Trimming pared 6 bases from V and 4 bases from J, leaving 15 bases between. The CDR3 contains 14 residues.